The 6 T cell receptor beta chains listed next were all sequenced from one sample in a study of cytomegalovirus exposure and HLA in healthy donors. 60 Vbeta and 13 Jbeta primers were used in PCR. The assay was immunoSEQ multiplex PCR, and TCRdb's table has in-frame clones only and misses some. In the table there are about 300,000 clones, approximately 90% of which are singletons. Sequenced sample: PBMCs. The source of these receptors is a man between 35 and 55 years old in good health and CMV-seropositive.

This clone was recorded once. The chain has TRBV5-1 and TRBJ2-3, with TRBD1 matching over 7 bases. This CDR3 comprises 16 residues. V lost 4 bases, J lost 3 bases, and 11 bases stayed unmatched. Per germline, CDR1 SGHRS and CDR2 YFSETQ. CDR3 in amino acids: CASSGRQGWGTDTQYF. The CDR3 nucleotides are TGCGCCAGCAGCGGGAGACAGGGATGGGGGACAGATACGCAGTATTTT.

The chain recombines TRBV7-8 with TRBJ1-5, with 11 bases lining up with TRBD1. The CDR3 has 16 residues. V dropped 1 base and J dropped 11; count of bases not matched to a gene: 10. Germline V lookup: CDR1 SGHVS, CDR2 FQNEAQ. CDR3 in amino acids: CASSLVGTGGKTAQHF. Written as DNA, the CDR3 is TGTGCCAGCAGCTTAGTGGGGACAGGGGGGAAGACAGCCCAGCATTTT.

Turning to this clone: The germline gene is not matched at one end of the junction; a read error may be the cause. This rearrangement joins TRBV27 to TRBJ2-7, with TRBD2 matching 9 bases. CDR1 is MNHEY, CDR2 SMNVEV, per germline (reference sequence). The CDR3 has 16 amino acids. CDR3 bases: TGTGCCAGCAGTTTACAGGGCGGGAGGGCCTCCCACGAGCAGTACTTC. Protein: CASSLQGGRASHEQYF.

This chain connects TRBV28 to TRBJ2-7, with 10 bases aligning to TRBD2. Per the germline V gene, CDR1 is MDHEN and CDR2 is SYDVKM. This CDR3 has 15 amino acids. The trim removed 5 bases at V and 7 bases at J, leaving 11 bases unmatched. The CDR3 sequence: CASSVAGGPREEQYF. The CDR3 DNA sequence: TGTGCCAGCAGTGTAGCGGGAGGCCCTAGGGAGGAGCAGTACTTC.

This CDR3 is CASSPPDRANTEAFF. In nucleotides, the CDR3 is TGTGCCAGCTCACCACCTGACAGGGCAAACACTGAAGCTTTCTTT. This chain connects TRBV18 to TRBJ1-1; 7 bases align to TRBD1. The CDR3 consists of 15 residues. Germline V gene sequence: CDR1 KGHSH, CDR2 LQKENI. V lost 0 bases and J lost 2; bases outside the gene matches: 3.

The V call is TRBV21-1, the J call TRBJ2-5; TRBD1 was called by the table and not checked on the DNA. TRBV21-1 has pseudogene status. This CDR3 has 19 amino acids. The CDR3 sequence is CAIRPRGGDRGPRRETQYF. The CDR3, as DNA: TGTGCCATCCGCCCCCGGGGAGGCGACAGGGGGCCCCGTCGGGAGACCCAGTACTTC.